These 25 T cell receptor beta chains were all obtained from the same sample, sequenced in a study of beta chain features in type 1 diabetes. Sequencing targeted expressed TCRB transcripts, as all isolated RNA had been reverse transcribed. Sequenced by immunoSEQ multiplex PCR; TCRdb stores in-frame clones only, minus some. The sample comprises around 300,000 clones, about 8% of which are singletons, and 0.9% to 1.2% rests with the top ten. Sequencing was carried out using central memory CD4+ T cells from blood. All receptors come from a woman in her late teens or twenties in good health.

Only a few counts were recorded for this clone. This CDR3 reads CASSLRTPEGTQYF. In DNA form, the CDR3 reads TGCGCCAGCAGCTTGCGGACTCCCGAGGGAACCCAGTACTTC. This chain links TRBV5-1 with TRBJ2-5; a possible D gene is TRBD2 (5 bases). Trimming removed 1 base at V and 8 bases at J, with 15 bases between. The length of the CDR3 is 14 residues. Germline CDR1 and CDR2: SGHRS and YFSETQ.

This clone has only a few counts. CDR3 nucleotide sequence: TGCGCCAGCAGCCAAGCAGGGAGAGGCGGGGAGCTGTTTTTT. Translation gives CASSQAGRGGELFF. This chain links TRBV4-1 with TRBJ2-2, with D tentatively TRBD1 or TRBD2 (5 bases each). Germline CDR1 is MGHRA and CDR2 is YSYEKL. Trimming took 1 base from V and 7 from J, leaving 10 bases between them. The CDR3 consists of 14 residues.

This clone was detected a few times. The J gene is TRBJ2-7, the V gene TRBV5-1; possibly TRBD2 for D (6 bases). The V and J ends lost 0 bases and 3 bases respectively, with 7 bases between them. CDR1 is SGHRS and CDR2 is YFSETQ in the germline V gene. This CDR3 spans 13 amino acids. In DNA form, the CDR3 reads TGCGCCAGCAGCTTGGTCGGGGGCTACGAGCAGTACGTC. Encoded protein: CASSLVGGYEQYV.

This clone was counted a few times. This sequence joins TRBV5-1 and TRBJ2-1; 10 bases fit TRBD1. Germline CDR1 SGHRS, CDR2 YFSETQ. The J segment lost 7 bases and the V segment lost 1 base, leaving 5 bases of the junction unmatched. The CDR3 covers 15 residues. CDR3 sequence (DNA): TGCGCCAGCAGCTTGCCTAGGACAGGGGGGAATGAGCAGTTCTTC. Translated: CASSLPRTGGNEQFF.

This clone was counted many times. The CDR3 DNA reads as TGCGCCAGCAGCCCCTTGGAGAGGGGGACAGATACGCAGTATTTT. This translates into CASSPLERGTDTQYF. This sequence joins TRBV4-1 and TRBJ2-3; D perhaps matches TRBD1 (6 bases). Germline CDR1 and CDR2: MGHRA and YSYEKL. The CDR3 totals 15 residues. Trimming removed 4 bases at V and 3 bases at J, with 14 bases between.

This clone was found a few times. This chain joins TRBV5-4 and TRBJ1-1, with D perhaps matching TRBD1 (6 bases). Trimming pared 3 bases from V and 8 bases from J, leaving 8 bases between. The CDR3 is 11 residues long. The V gene's germline CDR1 is SGHNT and CDR2 YYREEE (reference sequence). The CDR3 sequence is CASSYGQEAFF. CDR3 sequence (DNA): TGTGCCAGCAGCTACGGACAGGAAGCTTTCTTT.

V usage is TRBV10-3 and J usage is TRBJ2-5; 10 nucleotides align to TRBD2. With V trimmed by 3 bases and J by 4 bases, 5 bases remained unmatched. This CDR3 has 15 residues. The germline V gene encodes CDR1 ENHRY and CDR2 SYGVKD. The CDR3 region has the DNA TGTGCCATCAGTGACGGAGCGGGAGGGTTAGAGACCCAGTACTTC. Amino acids: CAISDGAGGLETQYF.

Only a few counts were recorded for this clone. The V and J genes are TRBV14 and TRBJ1-4, with D possibly matching TRBD1 (5 bases). Germline V gene lookup returns CDR1 SGHDN and CDR2 FVKESK. This CDR3 spans 16 amino acids. Trimming stripped 1 base from V and 5 bases from J, with 14 bases between. CDR3 region: CASSQGQGWRNEKLFF. The DNA for the CDR3 is TGTGCCAGCAGCCAAGGCCAGGGATGGAGGAATGAAAAACTGTTTTTT. Complete variable domain (other parts from reference TRBV14 and TRBJ1-4): EAGVTQFPSHSVIEKGQTVTLRCDPISGHDNLYWYRRVMGKEIKFLLHFVKESKQDESGMPNNRFLAERTGGTYSTLKVQPAELEDSGVYFCASSQGQGWRNEKLFFGSGTQLSVL.

V and J are TRBV28 and TRBJ2-6; D is uncertain. Trimming took off 6 bases at V and 4 bases at J, with 13 bases between the two ends. CDR3 size: 15 residues. Per germline, CDR1 MDHEN and CDR2 SYDVKM. The DNA for the CDR3 is TGTGCCAGCAGACCTGAAACCTTAGGGGCCAACGTCCTGACTTTC. It translates to CASRPETLGANVLTF.

The rearrangement joins TRBV5-4 to TRBJ1-4, with TRBD1 identical over 11 bases. From germline, CDR1 is SGHNT and CDR2 YYREEE (reference sequence). The length of the CDR3 is 14 residues. J gave up 7 bases and V 3 bases, and 2 bases lay outside the gene matches. The CDR3 is CASSSGQGVEKLFF. In DNA form, the CDR3 reads TGTGCCAGCAGCTCGGGACAGGGGGTTGAAAAACTGTTTTTT.

The chain couples TRBV15 to TRBJ1-4, with D hard to call. V lost 5 bases, J lost 8 bases, and 18 bases lay in between. This CDR3 region has 15 residues. Germline lookup yields CDR1 LNHNV and CDR2 YYDKDF (reference sequence). The CDR3, as DNA: TGTGCCACCAGCGGATTGGACCTCCTAGGGGAAAAACTGTTTTTT. Its protein product is CATSGLDLLGEKLFF.

This clone has only a few counts. The chain joins TRBV6-1 to TRBJ1-1, with D hard to call. Germline V gives CDR1 MNHNS, CDR2 SASEGT. Trimming stripped 8 bases from V and 5 bases from J, with 9 bases between. CDR3 length: 11 residues. The CDR3 region has the DNA TGTGCCAGCCGAGGTCGGACTGAAGCTTTCTTT. It codes for CASRGRTEAFF.

The genes are TRBV5-1 and TRBJ2-5, with a possible D match to TRBD2 (7 bases). The CDR3 covers 14 residues. V lost 4 bases, J lost 5 bases, and 15 bases lay in between. CDR1 SGHRS and CDR2 YFSETQ come from the germline V gene. The CDR3 region is CASSLHGGRETQYF. Written as DNA, the CDR3 is TGCGCCAGCAGCCTACACGGGGGGCGGGAGACCCAGTACTTC. Based on the CDR3 plus reference TRBV5-1 and TRBJ2-5, the full variable domain is KAGVTQTPRYLIKTRGQQVTLSCSPISGHRSVSWYQQTPGQGLQFLFEYFSETQRNKGNFPGRFSGRQFSNSRSEMNVSTLELGDSALYLCASSLHGGRETQYFGPGTRLLVL.

This clone was counted a few times. J is TRBJ1-1 and V is TRBV25-1; TRBD1 matches at 7 bases. The CDR3 totals 15 residues. Germline V gene sequence: CDR1 MGHDK, CDR2 SYGVNS. The V gene end was trimmed by 4 bases and the J gene end by 4 bases; junction bases not matched to a gene: 9. This CDR3 is CASSGDTGVGTEAFF. As DNA, the CDR3 is TGTGCCAGCAGTGGAGACACAGGGGTGGGCACTGAAGCTTTCTTT.

The chain recombines TRBV2 with TRBJ2-7; no clear D gene. There are 11 residues in the CDR3. Germline V gene lookup returns CDR1 SNHLY and CDR2 FYNNEI. Deletions cut 6 bases from V and 0 bases from J, with 3 bases between. DNA for the CDR3: TGTGCCAGCAGGTACTCCTACGAGCAGTACTTC. It specifies CASRYSYEQYF.

This clone was seen a handful of times. The V call is TRBV23-1, the J call TRBJ2-2, with unresolved D. TRBV23-1 falls under the ORF class, with uncertain function. Trimming shortened V by 11 bases and J by 4 bases, and 23 bases separated the two germline ends. The length of the CDR3 is 16 residues. CDR3 loop: CADEGPPRGATGELFF. In nucleotides, the CDR3 is TGCGCCGATGAAGGTCCCCCCAGAGGAGCCACCGGGGAGCTGTTTTTT.

The chain couples TRBV28 to TRBJ2-5, with TRBD2 matching 8 bases. The trim removed 6 bases at V and 2 bases at J, leaving 5 bases unmatched. CDR3 length: 14 residues. Germline V gene lookup returns CDR1 MDHEN and CDR2 SYDVKM. The CDR3 nucleotides are TGTGCCAGCAGGCCGGGGGGGTCACAAGAGACCCAGTACTTC. Protein product: CASRPGGSQETQYF.

This clone showed up just a few times. The rearrangement uses TRBV7-2 and TRBJ2-5; a weak D match, TRBD2 (5 bases). This CDR3 spans 15 amino acids. Trimming took off 1 base at V and 1 base at J, with 10 bases between the two ends. The germline V gene has CDR1 SGHTA and CDR2 FQGNSA. CDR3 region: CASSLGRGPQETQYF. CDR3 nucleotides: TGTGCCAGCAGCTTAGGCCGGGGTCCCCAAGAGACCCAGTACTTC.

This clone came up a few times. The rearrangement joins TRBV4-1 to TRBJ2-3, with 9 bases identical to TRBD1. Germline loops: CDR1 MGHRA, CDR2 YSYEKL. The CDR3 is 16 amino acids. V dropped 5 bases and J dropped 2; count of bases not matched to a gene: 8. CDR3 protein: CASSKGTGPPTDTQYF. CDR3 DNA: TGCGCCAGCAGCAAGGGGACAGGGCCCCCCACAGATACGCAGTATTTT.

This chain joins TRBV2 and TRBJ2-3; D might be TRBD1 (5 bases). Germline CDR1 is SNHLY and CDR2 is FYNNEI. V dropped 6 bases and J dropped 2 bases, with 6 bases sitting between them. The CDR3 spans 12 residues. CDR3 sequence (DNA): TGTGCCAGCAGGACAGCCACAGATACGCAGTATTTT. This codes for CASRTATDTQYF.

This clone was found a few times. The chain is built from TRBV2 and TRBJ2-7, with a weak D call TRBD2 (5 bases). The CDR3 has 15 residues. V shed 0 bases and J shed 7 bases, with 16 bases lying between them. Germline V gene lookup returns CDR1 SNHLY and CDR2 FYNNEI. The CDR3 bases are TGTGCCAGCAGTGAAGCGCTTACCGGGAAATCTGAGCAGTACTTC. Translation gives CASSEALTGKSEQYF. The full variable domain, its missing parts supplied by reference TRBV2 and TRBJ2-7, is EPEVTQTPSHQVTQMGQEVILRCVPISNHLYFYWYRQILGQKVEFLVSFYNNEISEKSEIFDDQFSVERPDGSNFTLKIRSTKLEDSAMYFCASSEALTGKSEQYFGPGTRLTVT.

The V call is TRBV29-1, the J call TRBJ1-4; D not resolved. The germline V gene has CDR1 SQVTM and CDR2 ANQGSEA. The CDR3 totals 13 residues. The V end lost 7 bases, the J end lost 4 bases, and 13 bases lay between the germline ends. This chain's CDR3 is CSAQGALNEKLFF. CDR3 sequence (DNA): TGCAGCGCCCAAGGCGCCCTTAATGAAAAACTGTTTTTT.

In its sample, this clone was seen a few times. The chain uses TRBV4-3 and TRBJ1-2; D remains ambiguous. The CDR3 is 13 amino acids. Trimming took 0 bases from V and 4 from J, leaving 6 bases between them. The V gene's germline CDR1 is LGHNA and CDR2 YSLEER. The CDR3 here is CASSQDSIYGYTF. The CDR3 coding sequence is TGCGCCAGCAGCCAAGACTCAATCTATGGCTACACCTTC.

There are many counts of this clone. The chain employs TRBV7-9 and TRBJ2-1; 7 bases line up with TRBD1. Trimming cost V 5 bases and J 4 bases; bases outside gene matches: 5. Per the germline V gene, CDR1 is SEHNR and CDR2 is FQNEAQ (reference sequence). CDR3 length equals 14 residues. CDR3 region: CASSEEGQYNEQFF. CDR3 DNA sequence: TGTGCCAGCAGCGAAGAGGGACAGTACAATGAGCAGTTCTTC.

This sequence joins TRBV7-2 and TRBJ2-3; D gene uncertain. The CDR3 is made up of 14 amino acids. Trimming removed 6 bases from V and 6 bases from J, with 16 bases in between. The germline V gene encodes CDR1 SGHTA and CDR2 FQGNSA. Here the CDR3 reads CASRGLVSYDTQYF. CDR3 bases: TGTGCCAGCAGGGGTCTGGTTTCCTACGATACGCAGTATTTT. Combining the CDR3 with reference TRBV7-2 and TRBJ2-3 gives the whole variable domain GAGVSQSPSNKVTEKGKDVELRCDPISGHTALYWYRQSLGQGLEFLIYFQGNSAPDKSGLPSDRFSAERTGGSVSTLTIQRTQQEDSAVYLCASRGLVSYDTQYFGPGTRLTVL.